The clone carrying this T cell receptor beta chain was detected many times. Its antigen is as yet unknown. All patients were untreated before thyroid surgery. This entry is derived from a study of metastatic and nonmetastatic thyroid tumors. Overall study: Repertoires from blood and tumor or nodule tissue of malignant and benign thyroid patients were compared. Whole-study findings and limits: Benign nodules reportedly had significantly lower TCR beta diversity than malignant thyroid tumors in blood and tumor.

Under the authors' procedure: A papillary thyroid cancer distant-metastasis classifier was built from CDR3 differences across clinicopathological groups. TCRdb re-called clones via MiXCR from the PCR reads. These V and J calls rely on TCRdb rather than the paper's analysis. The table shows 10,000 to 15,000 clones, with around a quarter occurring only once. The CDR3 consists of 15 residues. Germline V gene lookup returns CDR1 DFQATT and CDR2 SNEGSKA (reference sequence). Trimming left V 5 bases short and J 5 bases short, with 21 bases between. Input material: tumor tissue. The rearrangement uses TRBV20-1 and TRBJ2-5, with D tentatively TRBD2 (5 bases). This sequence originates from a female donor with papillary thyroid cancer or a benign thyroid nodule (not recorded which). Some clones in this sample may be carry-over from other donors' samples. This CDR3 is CSAPLLREFRETQYF. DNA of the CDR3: TGCAGTGCTCCCCTTTTAAGGGAGTTTCGGGAGACCCAGTACTTC.